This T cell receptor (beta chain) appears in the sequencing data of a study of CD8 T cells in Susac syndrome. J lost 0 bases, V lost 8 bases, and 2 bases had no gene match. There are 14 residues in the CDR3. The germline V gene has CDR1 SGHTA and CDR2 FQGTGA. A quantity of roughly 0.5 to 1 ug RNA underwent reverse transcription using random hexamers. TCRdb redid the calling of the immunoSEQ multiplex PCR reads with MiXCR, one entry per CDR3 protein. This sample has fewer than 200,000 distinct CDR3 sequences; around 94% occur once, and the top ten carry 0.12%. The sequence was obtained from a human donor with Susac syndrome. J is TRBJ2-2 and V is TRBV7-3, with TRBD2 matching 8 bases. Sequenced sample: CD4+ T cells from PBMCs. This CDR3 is CASGRGANTGELFF. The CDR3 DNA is TGTGCCAGCGGGCGGGGGGCGAACACCGGGGAGCTGTTTTTT.